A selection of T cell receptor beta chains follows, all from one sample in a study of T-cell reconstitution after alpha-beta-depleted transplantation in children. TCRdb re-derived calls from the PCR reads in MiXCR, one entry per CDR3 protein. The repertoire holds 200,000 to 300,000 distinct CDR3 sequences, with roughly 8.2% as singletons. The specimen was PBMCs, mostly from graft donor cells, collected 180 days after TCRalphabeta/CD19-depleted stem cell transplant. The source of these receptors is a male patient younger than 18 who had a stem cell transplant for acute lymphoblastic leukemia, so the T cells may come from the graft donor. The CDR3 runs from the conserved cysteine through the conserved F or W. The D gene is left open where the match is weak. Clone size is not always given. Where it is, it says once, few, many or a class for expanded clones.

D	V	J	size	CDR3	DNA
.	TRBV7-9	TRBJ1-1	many	CASSREMQNTEAFF	TGTGCCAGCAGCCGGGAAATGCAAAACACTGAAGCTTTCTTT
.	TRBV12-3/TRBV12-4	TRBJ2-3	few	CASSLAGADTDTQYF	TGTGCCAGCAGTTTAGCGGGAGCTGACACAGATACGCAGTATTTT
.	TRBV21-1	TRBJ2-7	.	CASSFGTPLFYEQYF	TGTGCCAGCAGCTTCGGGACCCCTCTATTCTACGAGCAGTACTTC
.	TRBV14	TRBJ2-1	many	CASSQAYKIKGNEQFF	TGTGCCAGCAGCCAGGCTTATAAGATCAAAGGCAATGAGCAGTTCTTC
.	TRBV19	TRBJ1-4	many	CASSIQGNEKLFF	TGTGCCAGTAGTATACAGGGAAACGAAAAACTGTTTTTT
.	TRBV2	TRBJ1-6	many	CASSEKLRVVRYNSPLHF	TGTGCCAGCAGTGAGAAGCTCCGGGTGGTCCGCTATAATTCACCCCTCCACTTT
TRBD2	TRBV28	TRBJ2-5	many	CASSFLTSGSQETQYF	TGTGCCAGCAGTTTCCTGACTAGCGGATCCCAAGAGACCCAGTACTTC
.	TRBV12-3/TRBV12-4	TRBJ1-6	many	CASSSGGGFKFSPLHF	TGTGCCAGCAGTTCCGGCGGGGGCTTTAAGTTTTCCCCCCTCCACTTT
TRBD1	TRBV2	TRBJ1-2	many	CASARQGRYTF	TGTGCCAGCGCCCGACAGGGTCGCTACACCTTC
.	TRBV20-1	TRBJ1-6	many	CCNSVGDNSPLHF	TGCTGTAATTCTGTGGGCGACAATTCACCCCTCCACTTT
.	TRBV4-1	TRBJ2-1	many	CASSRPGRDNEQFF	TGCGCCAGCAGCCGCCCGGGACGAGACAATGAGCAGTTCTTC
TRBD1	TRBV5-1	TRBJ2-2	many	CPKGARNTGELFF	TGCCCCAAGGGGGCGCGGAACACCGGGGAGCTGTTTTTT
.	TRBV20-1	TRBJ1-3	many	CSASIRPSGNTIYF	TGCAGTGCTAGTATCAGGCCCTCTGGAAACACCATATATTTT
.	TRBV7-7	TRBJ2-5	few	CASSPHHESILQETQYF	TGTGCTAGCAGCCCTCATCACGAAAGCATCCTCCAAGAGACCCAGTACTTC